The 22 T cell receptor beta chains listed next were all sequenced from one sample in a study of cytomegalovirus exposure and HLA in healthy donors. Both 60 Vbeta primers and 13 Jbeta primers went into the PCR. Sequencing was performed with immunoSEQ multiplex PCR; in TCRdb, only in-frame clones are kept and a portion is missing. This table holds some 120,000 clones, approximately 8.8% found once. Source material: PBMCs. Receptors originate from a man aged 40-50 years in good health and CMV-seronegative.

The rearrangement links TRBV28 to TRBJ1-5; 7 bases agree with TRBD1. V shed 10 bases and J 8 bases; nucleotides not matched to a gene: 11. CDR1 is MDHEN and CDR2 is SYDVKM in the germline V gene. The CDR3 totals 13 residues. Written as DNA, the CDR3 is TGTGCCACCGACACAGGGGCAGGGAAGCCCCAGCATTTT. Its protein product is CATDTGAGKPQHF.

V and J are TRBV9 and TRBJ1-1; 7 bases are shared with TRBD1. CDR1 is SGDLS and CDR2 is YYNGEE in the germline V gene. The ends lost 0 bases at V and 9 bases at J; junction bases unmatched: 8. This CDR3 spans 14 amino acids. For the CDR3, the DNA is TGTGCCAGCAGCGTAGGAGCTCAGGGGGGAAAAGCTTTCTTT. Translating gives CASSVGAQGGKAFF.

Only a few counts were recorded for this clone. The chain couples TRBV5-6 to TRBJ1-4; the D gene is possibly TRBD1 (5 bases). The V end was cut by 3 bases, the J end by 7 bases, with 16 bases between. This CDR3 is 15 amino acids long. Germline V gene data show CDR1 as SGHDT and CDR2 as YYEEEE. Here the CDR3 DNA reads TGTGCCAGCAGCTCCGGGACTGGACCCGGTGAAAAACTGTTTTTT. Translation gives CASSSGTGPGEKLFF.

The table lists this clone with a few counts. The CDR3 sequence: CAWSGQLNQPQHF. CDR3 sequence (DNA): TGTGCCTGGAGTGGACAGTTGAATCAGCCCCAGCATTTT. The genes are TRBV30 and TRBJ1-5, with a weak D call TRBD1 (5 bases). Germline V lookup: CDR1 GTSNPN, CDR2 SVGIG (reference sequence). V shed 1 base and J shed 4 bases, with 8 bases lying between them. The CDR3 is made up of 13 amino acids.

This clone has a handful of counts. The rearrangement uses TRBV11-3 and TRBJ2-1; TRBD1 might be the D (5 bases). CDR1 is SGHNT, CDR2 YENEEA, per germline. Between the trimmed V and J ends, which lost 5 bases and 7 bases, there was a span of 18 bases. The CDR3 is made up of 15 amino acids. The CDR3 loop is CASSPGPRGFNEQFF. The CDR3 DNA reads TGTGCCAGCAGCCCTGGGCCAAGGGGTTTTAATGAGCAGTTCTTC.

This clone was counted between two and nine times. The V gene is TRBV9, the J gene TRBJ1-1; D call uncertain. Per germline, CDR1 SGDLS and CDR2 YYNGEE. The V and J ends lost 2 bases and 4 bases respectively, with 12 bases between them. CDR3 length: 14 residues. CDR3 residues: CASSVRGSGTEAFF. CDR3 nucleotide sequence: TGTGCCAGCAGCGTCCGGGGAAGTGGCACTGAAGCTTTCTTT.

This CDR3 is CASSFRPRQGIHEQYF. In DNA, the CDR3 is TGTGCCAGCAGCTTCCGACCTCGACAGGGGATCCACGAGCAGTACTTC. V and J are TRBV21-1 and TRBJ2-7; the D segment call TRBD1 is taken from the table without a DNA check. TRBV21-1 is an annotated pseudogene. The CDR3 sequence is 16 residues long.

The gene calls are TRBV18 and TRBJ2-3; TRBD2 aligns across 13 bases. Germline assignment: CDR1 KGHSH and CDR2 LQKENI. This CDR3 comprises 17 residues. J was trimmed by 4 bases and V by 3 bases; bases with no gene match: 7. CDR3 protein: CASSPLTSGGASDTQYF. Written as DNA, the CDR3 is TGTGCCAGCTCACCTCTAACTAGCGGGGGGGCGTCAGATACGCAGTATTTT.

The gene calls are TRBV16 and TRBJ1-3; D not certain. Germline values: CDR1 KGHSY, CDR2 FQNENV. With 2 bases removed from V and 2 bases from J, the gap between germline ends came to 16 bases. This CDR3 has 17 residues. This CDR3 is CASSQITMALPGNTIYF. CDR3 coding DNA: TGTGCCAGCAGCCAAATAACGATGGCCCTCCCTGGAAACACCATATATTTT.

This CDR3 is CASSSPAGASGYTF. The CDR3 coding sequence is TGTGCCAGCTCATCTCCCGCGGGGGCGTCTGGCTACACCTTC. The chain carries TRBV18 and TRBJ1-2; a possible D gene is TRBD1 (6 bases). CDR1 is KGHSH and CDR2 is LQKENI in the germline V gene. V lost 5 bases and J 7 bases, leaving 17 bases between the germline ends. The CDR3 is 14 amino acids.

This clone was observed a handful of times. V usage is TRBV7-2 and J usage is TRBJ1-2, with D maybe TRBD1 (5 bases). CDR1 is SGHTA, CDR2 FQGNSA, per germline. The ends were cut back, 3 bases at V and 2 bases at J, with 16 bases in the middle. The CDR3 is 16 amino acids. CDR3 in amino acids: CASSFPSRQLNYGYTF. CDR3 DNA sequence: TGTGCCAGCAGCTTTCCGTCACGACAGCTGAACTATGGCTACACCTTC. Full variable domain (remainder filled in from reference TRBV7-2 and TRBJ1-2): GAGVSQSPSNKVTEKGKDVELRCDPISGHTALYWYRQSLGQGLEFLIYFQGNSAPDKSGLPSDRFSAERTGGSVSTLTIQRTQQEDSAVYLCASSFPSRQLNYGYTFGSGTRLTVV.

The J gene is TRBJ2-5, the V gene TRBV6-6, with D perhaps matching TRBD1 (5 bases). Germline CDR1 MNHNY, CDR2 SVGAGI (reference sequence). Trimming left V 2 bases short and J 5 bases short, with 9 bases between. This CDR3 is 13 amino acids long. The CDR3 coding sequence is TGTGCCAGCAGTTACGGCAGGGCGGAGACCCAGTACTTC. Translation: CASSYGRAETQYF.

This chain's CDR3 is CASSVSSGELFF. The CDR3 nucleotides read TGTGCCAGCAGTGTCTCCAGCGGGGAGCTGTTTTTT. The J gene is TRBJ2-2, the V gene TRBV27; D gene ambiguous. The V gene's germline CDR1 is MNHEY and CDR2 SMNVEV (reference sequence). Trimming pared 5 bases from V and 7 bases from J, leaving 8 bases between. There are 12 residues in the CDR3.

The J gene is TRBJ2-2, the V gene TRBV9; the match to TRBD2 covers 11 bases. This CDR3 region has 19 residues. Looked up from germline, CDR1 is SGDLS and CDR2 is YYNGEE. J gave up 7 bases and V 4 bases, and 18 bases lay outside the gene matches. This CDR3 reads CASSSPRLAGGPRHGELFF. The DNA for the CDR3 is TGTGCCAGCAGCTCCCCTCGGCTAGCGGGGGGACCAAGGCACGGGGAGCTGTTTTTT.

This clone showed up just a few times. The J gene is TRBJ2-7, the V gene TRBV7-6; the match to TRBD2 covers 10 bases. Trimming removed 5 bases from V and 5 bases from J; junction bases left unmatched: 12. The CDR3 is 16 residues long. Germline assignment: CDR1 SGHVS and CDR2 FNYEAQ. CDR3: CASSHPTLAGADEQYF. The CDR3 DNA is TGTGCCAGCAGCCATCCGACGCTAGCGGGGGCCGACGAGCAGTACTTC.

In this sample, this clone turned up a few times. This chain connects TRBV4-3 to TRBJ2-5; 12 bases are a match to TRBD2. J was trimmed by 1 base and V by 0 bases; bases with no gene match: 0. The CDR3 spans 16 residues. Germline-derived CDR1 and CDR2 are LGHNA and YSLEER. Here the CDR3 DNA reads TGCGCCAGCAGCCAAGAGACTAGCGGGGGCCAAGAGACCCAGTACTTC. Translation gives CASSQETSGGQETQYF.

This sequence joins TRBV6-4 and TRBJ2-7; 12 nucleotides agree with TRBD1. The CDR3 has 15 amino acids. V lost 7 bases, J lost 1 base, and 5 bases stayed unmatched. Per germline, CDR1 MRHNA and CDR2 SNTAGT. CDR3 sequence (DNA): TGTGCCAGCACCTCGGGACAGGGGGCATCCTACGAGCAGTACTTC. Protein: CASTSGQGASYEQYF.

Only a few counts were recorded for this clone. The J gene is TRBJ2-3, the V gene TRBV18; D is perhaps TRBD2 (6 bases). The ends were cut back, 1 base at V and 1 base at J, with 6 bases in the middle. The CDR3 has 14 residues. CDR1 KGHSH and CDR2 LQKENI come from the germline V gene. CDR3 sequence (DNA): TGTGCCAGCTCACCACGGGGGGGCACAGATACGCAGTATTTT. Its translation is CASSPRGGTDTQYF.

This clone was detected a few times. The chain links TRBV27 to TRBJ1-5; possibly TRBD1 for D (5 bases). Germline V CDR1 and CDR2: MNHEY, SMNVEV (reference sequence). This CDR3 has 14 amino acids. V lost 5 bases and J 3 bases, leaving 11 bases between the germline ends. CDR3 DNA: TGTGCCAGCAGTCACCGGGGGGACAATCAGCCCCAGCATTTT. Its translation is CASSHRGDNQPQHF.

The J gene is TRBJ2-1, the V gene TRBV5-4; 9 nucleotides line up with TRBD2. The germline gives CDR1 SGHNT, CDR2 YYREEE (reference sequence). J gave up 2 bases and V 4 bases, and 7 bases lay outside the gene matches. The CDR3 sequence is 16 residues long. CDR3 DNA: TGTGCCAGCAGCGATATAGCGGGGGTCCCCTACAATGAGCAGTTCTTC. This sequence encodes CASSDIAGVPYNEQFF.

This clone has a handful of counts. The gene calls are TRBV9 and TRBJ2-1; a possible D gene is TRBD2 (7 bases). Looked up from germline, CDR1 is SGDLS and CDR2 is YYNGEE. V dropped 3 bases and J dropped 6 bases, with 13 bases sitting between them. There are 14 residues in the CDR3. DNA of the CDR3: TGTGCCAGCAGCGCCCCGGGGGGCCGCAATGAGCAGTTCTTC. Protein: CASSAPGGRNEQFF.

This clone was counted a few times. This chain uses TRBV4-1 with TRBJ1-1; 9 bases are a match to TRBD1. V trimming: 3 bases; J trimming: 1 base; junction bases outside the gene matches: 3. In germline, CDR1 is MGHRA, CDR2 YSYEKL. The CDR3 has 15 amino acids. The CDR3 sequence is CASSHPGQGNTEAFF. The CDR3 nucleotides are TGCGCCAGCAGCCATCCGGGACAGGGGAACACTGAAGCTTTCTTT.